The 14 T cell receptor beta chains given below trace back to one sample, sequenced in a study of blood T cell repertoires in COVID-19. Sequencing was performed with immunoSEQ multiplex PCR; in TCRdb, only in-frame clones are kept and a portion is missing. The repertoire holds some 100,000 clones, with approximately 92% as singletons. The sample consisted of peripheral blood. The source is a woman aged 55-70 years with active COVID-19.

This clone was found once. The rearrangement uses TRBV29-1 and TRBJ2-1, with a possible D match to TRBD1 (5 bases). The V gene's germline CDR1 is SQVTM and CDR2 ANQGSEA. The CDR3 sequence is 15 residues long. Trimming pared 1 base from V and 3 bases from J, leaving 13 bases between. The CDR3 region is CSVEAGSSFYNEQFF. CDR3 in DNA: TGCAGCGTTGAAGCAGGGTCGTCATTCTACAATGAGCAGTTCTTC.

The chain uses TRBV28 and TRBJ2-3, with 9 bases matching TRBD2. V shed 2 bases and J 0 bases; nucleotides not matched to a gene: 6. This CDR3 comprises 17 residues. Germline-derived CDR1 and CDR2 are MDHEN and SYDVKM. The CDR3, as DNA: TGTGCCAGCAGTTTAGATCCGCGGGAGGGTAGCACAGATACGCAGTATTTT. As protein: CASSLDPREGSTDTQYF.

This clone has only one observation. V is TRBV12-5 and J is TRBJ2-6; TRBD2 might be the D (6 bases). Germline loops: CDR1 LGHNT, CDR2 FRNRAP. Trimming left V 1 base short and J 0 bases short, with 7 bases between. The CDR3 is 16 residues long. The CDR3 is CASGLAGSSGANVLTF. The DNA of the CDR3 is TGTGCTAGTGGTTTGGCCGGGAGCTCTGGGGCCAACGTCCTGACTTTC.

On this clone: One junction end does not reproduce the germline sequence, and a read error may be involved. V gene TRBV28 combines with J gene TRBJ2-2; 7 bases align to TRBD2. The germline V gene has CDR1 MDHEN and CDR2 SYDVKM. The CDR3 runs to 12 residues. CDR3 sequence reads: CLAAGFTGELFF. CDR3 in DNA: TGCCTAGCAGCGGGATTTACCGGGGAGCTGTTTTTT.

The genes are TRBV2 and TRBJ1-5, with TRBD1 matching over 9 bases. Per the germline V gene, CDR1 is SNHLY and CDR2 is FYNNEI. This CDR3 has 15 amino acids. V lost 4 bases, J lost 5 bases, and 6 bases stayed unmatched. CDR3 bases: TGTGCCAGCAGTGGTGCGGGACAGGGTGATCAGCCCCAGCATTTT. It specifies CASSGAGQGDQPQHF.

The chain links TRBV11-2 to TRBJ2-3; 8 bases match TRBD1. Germline V gives CDR1 SGHAT, CDR2 FQNNGV. The CDR3 extends over 15 amino acids. After removal of 7 bases from V and 2 bases from J, the junction contained 8 bases not matched to a gene. The CDR3 reads CASTTRTGNTDTQYF. CDR3 bases: TGTGCCAGCACCACGAGGACAGGGAACACAGATACGCAGTATTTT. Looking up the rest from reference TRBV11-2 and TRBJ2-3 gives the full variable domain: EAGVAQSPRYKIIEKRQSVAFWCNPISGHATLYWYQQILGQGPKLLIQFQNNGVVDDSQLPKDRFSAERLKGVDSTLKIQPAKLEDSAVYLCASTTRTGNTDTQYFGPGTRLTVL.

The chain carries TRBV19 and TRBJ2-1; 14 bases map to TRBD2. Germline V gives CDR1 LNHDA, CDR2 SQIVND (reference sequence). The V gene end was trimmed by 1 base and the J gene end by 0 bases; junction bases not matched to a gene: 11. This CDR3 contains 21 residues. The CDR3 here is CASSIVHVGLAGGNSYNEQFF. The CDR3, as DNA: TGTGCCAGTAGTATAGTCCACGTCGGACTAGCGGGGGGTAACTCCTACAATGAGCAGTTCTTC.

The rearrangement joins TRBV12-3 or TRBV12-4 to TRBJ2-5; D gene uncertain. The V and J ends lost 5 bases and 3 bases respectively, with 4 bases between them. This CDR3 comprises 11 residues. The CDR3 loop reads CASSPKETQYF. The DNA for the CDR3 is TGTGCCAGCAGTCCTAAAGAGACCCAGTACTTC.

CDR3 region: CASSSGLAGGPTDTQYF. The CDR3 DNA reads TGCGCCAGCAGCTCGGGACTAGCGGGGGGACCCACAGATACGCAGTATTTT. The V and J genes are TRBV5-1 and TRBJ2-3; 15 nucleotides match TRBD2. Germline-derived CDR1 and CDR2 are SGHRS and YFSETQ. This CDR3 spans 17 amino acids. V gave up 3 bases and J gave up 2 bases; unmatched junction bases: 4.

The chain carries TRBV2 and TRBJ1-2, with 9 bases that match TRBD1. Germline CDR1 reads SNHLY; CDR2 reads FYNNEI. This CDR3 region has 15 residues. The ends lost 6 bases at V and 2 bases at J; junction bases unmatched: 7. The CDR3 DNA reads TGTGCCAGCAGCCTACAGGGGGCCGGCAACTATGGCTACACCTTC. Its translation is CASSLQGAGNYGYTF.

V usage is TRBV30 and J usage is TRBJ2-1; TRBD1 might be the D (5 bases). V lost 0 bases and J lost 8, with 11 bases in between. This CDR3 comprises 13 residues. Germline-derived CDR1 and CDR2 are GTSNPN and SVGIG (reference sequence). The DNA for the CDR3 is TGTGCCTGGAGTGTCCGACAGAATCATGAGCAGTTCTTC. Encoded protein: CAWSVRQNHEQFF.

The gene calls are TRBV3-1 (or the pseudogene TRBV3-2) and TRBJ2-1, with 9 bases fitting TRBD2. Germline CDR1 is LGHDT and CDR2 is YNNKEL (reference sequence). CDR3 size: 16 residues. With 4 bases clipped from V and 8 bases from J, the junction kept 12 bases outside the gene matches. CDR3 loop: CASSRTIAGAGDEQFF. The CDR3 nucleotides are TGTGCCAGCAGCCGAACTATAGCGGGAGCGGGCGATGAGCAGTTCTTC.

The chain employs TRBV6-1 and TRBJ2-2; D possibly corresponds to TRBD1 (5 bases). The CDR3 is 16 amino acids. The germline gives CDR1 MNHNS, CDR2 SASEGT. Trimming removed 4 bases from V and 2 bases from J, with 14 bases in between. CDR3 in amino acids: CASSANSGINTGELFF. The CDR3 nucleotides read TGTGCCAGCAGTGCGAACTCAGGGATCAACACCGGGGAGCTGTTTTTT.

The rearrangement links TRBV28 to TRBJ1-6; TRBD1 matches at 7 bases. The CDR3 covers 16 residues. V gave up 5 bases and J gave up 5 bases; unmatched junction bases: 9. CDR1 MDHEN and CDR2 SYDVKM come from the germline V gene. The CDR3 reads CASSPHRDRNNSPLHF. Written as DNA, the CDR3 is TGTGCCAGCAGTCCTCACCGGGACAGAAATAATTCACCCCTCCACTTT.